These 29 T cell receptor beta chains were sequenced from one sample in a study of identical twins. TCRdb used MiXCR to reprocess the 5' RACE reads, holding one entry per CDR3 protein. The profile shows approximately 590,000 distinct CDR3 sequences, around a tenth of them singletons. The sample also formed part of further work on yellow fever vaccine responses in identical twins.

Sequencing was performed on PBMCs. These receptor sequences come from a woman aged 18-30 years in good health.

This clonotype showed up just a few times. The V call is TRBV7-8, the J call TRBJ2-2; 9 bases agree with TRBD2. J gave up 6 bases and V 6 bases, and 8 bases lay outside the gene matches. The CDR3 contains 15 residues. CDR1 SGHVS and CDR2 FQNEAQ come from the germline V gene. The CDR3 region has the DNA TGTGCCAGCAGGGTTTTGCGGGAGGGTTCCGGGGAGCTGTTTTTT. This sequence encodes CASRVLREGSGELFF.

This clonotype has only a few counts. The chain combines TRBV7-9 with TRBJ1-6, with a weak D call TRBD1 (5 bases). CDR1 is SEHNR, CDR2 FQNEAQ, per germline (reference sequence). V was clipped by 3 bases and J by 7 bases, with 7 bases between them. This CDR3 region has 13 residues. CDR3 bases: TGTGCCAGCAGCTTCGCAGGGAATTCACCCCTCCACTTT. It yields the protein CASSFAGNSPLHF.

The chain recombines TRBV7-9 with TRBJ2-7; 10 nucleotides align to TRBD1. CDR3 size: 15 residues. Per germline, CDR1 SEHNR and CDR2 FQNEAQ (reference sequence). The V segment lost 6 bases and the J segment 7 bases; nucleotides outside the gene matches: 12. The CDR3 region is CASSPTGTGAGEQYF. DNA for the CDR3: TGTGCCAGCAGTCCTACCGGGACAGGGGCGGGGGAGCAGTACTTC.

The rearrangement links TRBV6-1 to TRBJ2-5; D is possibly TRBD2 (6 bases). Trimming removed 2 bases at V and 5 bases at J, with 18 bases between. The CDR3 runs to 16 residues. The germline V gene encodes CDR1 MNHNS and CDR2 SASEGT. The CDR3 sequence is CASSESIGVAEETQYF. DNA of the CDR3: TGTGCCAGCAGTGAATCGATTGGGGTAGCGGAGGAGACCCAGTACTTC.

This clonotype was picked up many times. The CDR3 nucleotides read TGCAGCGCCCAGGACAGGGGGCTTGGGGAGACCCAGTACTTC. Translation: CSAQDRGLGETQYF. The genes are TRBV29-1 and TRBJ2-5; 11 bases fit TRBD1. The CDR3 is 14 residues long. Trimming removed 7 bases from V and 5 bases from J; junction bases left unmatched: 9. Germline V gene lookup returns CDR1 SQVTM and CDR2 ANQGSEA. The entire variable domain, with the rest obtained from reference TRBV29-1 and TRBJ2-5, is as follows: SAVISQKPSRDICQRGTSLTIQCQVDSQVTMMFWYRQQPGQSLTLIATANQGSEATYESGFVIDKFPISRPNLTFSTLTVSNMSPEDSSIYLCSAQDRGLGETQYFGPGTRLLVL.

This clonotype has ten or more counts. J is TRBJ2-7 and V is TRBV3-1; 7 bases are a match to TRBD1. There are 14 residues in the CDR3. J gave up 2 bases and V 4 bases, and 5 bases lay outside the gene matches. Germline V gives CDR1 LGHDT, CDR2 YNNKEL (reference sequence). For the CDR3, the DNA is TGTGCCAGCAGCCGTTCGACAGGGACCTACGAGCAGTACTTC. Its translation is CASSRSTGTYEQYF.

This clonotype was detected ten times or more. V gene TRBV4-3 combines with J gene TRBJ1-2; D possibly corresponds to TRBD1 (6 bases). Germline V gene data show CDR1 as LGHNA and CDR2 as YSLEER. This CDR3 is built from 17 residues. The V end was cut by 4 bases, the J end by 0 bases, with 18 bases between. The CDR3 bases are TGCGCCAGCAGCCCCACCGGACAGATAACTTCTAACTATGGCTACACCTTC. It is translated as CASSPTGQITSNYGYTF.

With regard to this clonotype: This clone may be a read error of a much larger clone one base away. The chain links TRBV12-3 or TRBV12-4 to TRBJ2-1, with D uncertain. The CDR3 totals 14 residues. Trimming removed 2 bases at V and 4 bases at J, with 9 bases between. The CDR3 region has the DNA TGTGCCAGCAGTTTATGGGCAGGTTACAATGAGCAGTTCTTC. Amino acids: CASSLWAGYNEQFF.

This clonotype has more than one count but fewer than ten. The chain couples TRBV2 to TRBJ2-6; D is ambiguous. The CDR3 is made up of 15 amino acids. Trimming removed 6 bases from V and 4 bases from J, with 13 bases in between. The germline gives CDR1 SNHLY, CDR2 FYNNEI. The CDR3 is CASSPIRAGANVLTF. The CDR3 region has the DNA TGTGCCAGCAGCCCCATTAGGGCAGGGGCCAACGTCCTGACTTTC.

This clonotype was found many times. The rearrangement joins TRBV12-3 or TRBV12-4 to TRBJ2-2; no firm D call. This CDR3 contains 13 residues. V lost 6 bases, J lost 1 base, and 6 bases lay in between. The CDR3 region is CASSTKNTGELFF. DNA of the CDR3: TGTGCCAGCAGCACAAAGAACACCGGGGAGCTGTTTTTT.

This CDR3 is CASSFPPRGEQYF. CDR3 nucleotides: TGTGCCAGCAGTTTCCCCCCCAGGGGGGAGCAGTACTTC. The chain joins TRBV28 to TRBJ2-7, with 7 bases fitting TRBD1. V lost 3 bases and J lost 7; bases outside the gene matches: 6. Germline CDR1 reads MDHEN; CDR2 reads SYDVKM. CDR3 size: 13 residues.

This clonotype was recorded a few times. The rearrangement joins TRBV5-1 to TRBJ2-1; TRBD1 aligns across 7 bases. The CDR3 is 15 residues long. CDR1 is SGHRS and CDR2 is YFSETQ in the germline V gene. J was trimmed by 7 bases and V by 4 bases; bases with no gene match: 11. The CDR3, as DNA: TGCGCCAGCAGCCTTTCGGGACAGCACCTTAATGAGCAGTTCTTC. Protein sequence: CASSLSGQHLNEQFF.

The sample holds many counts of this clonotype. V gene TRBV13 combines with J gene TRBJ2-1; D unclear. Trimming pared 3 bases from V and 9 bases from J, leaving 9 bases between. The CDR3 is 12 amino acids. Germline V gene data show CDR1 as PRHDT and CDR2 as FYEKMQ (reference sequence). CDR3 coding DNA: TGTGCCAGCAGCTTCCCTCTTGGTGAGCAGTTCTTC. Translated: CASSFPLGEQFF. Complete variable domain (other parts from reference TRBV13 and TRBJ2-1): AAGVIQSPRHLIKEKRETATLKCYPIPRHDTVYWYQQGPGQDPQFLISFYEKMQSDKGSIPDRFSAQQFSDYHSELNMSSLELGDSALYFCASSFPLGEQFFGPGTRLTVL.

This clonotype has a count of ten or more. The chain couples TRBV20-1 to TRBJ2-7; 7 bases agree with TRBD1. V gave up 6 bases and J gave up 1 base; unmatched junction bases: 9. The CDR3 contains 14 residues. Looked up from germline, CDR1 is DFQATT and CDR2 is SNEGSKA (reference sequence). The CDR3 DNA sequence: TGCAGTGCCCCCTCCAGACAGGGTTCCTACGAGCAGTACTTC. Translated, it gives CSAPSRQGSYEQYF.

This clonotype has more than one count but fewer than ten. This rearrangement joins TRBV7-2 to TRBJ2-7; TRBD2 agrees at 11 bases. The CDR3 is 16 amino acids. Germline CDR1 and CDR2: SGHTA and FQGNSA. V shed 3 bases and J 0 bases; nucleotides not matched to a gene: 4. This CDR3 is CASSFVAGGSSYEQYF. The DNA for the CDR3 is TGTGCCAGCAGCTTTGTAGCGGGGGGGAGCTCCTACGAGCAGTACTTC.

V and J are TRBV29-1 and TRBJ2-7; 9 positions agree with TRBD2. This CDR3 spans 14 amino acids. V shed 4 bases and J 3 bases; nucleotides not matched to a gene: 7. Germline V gene sequence: CDR1 SQVTM, CDR2 ANQGSEA. The CDR3 nucleotides are TGCAGCGTTGCCGCCCGACTAGCGGACTACGAGCAGTACTTC. Its translation is CSVAARLADYEQYF.

The chain joins TRBV18 to TRBJ2-7; D is ambiguous. V lost 1 base and J 3 bases, leaving 19 bases between the germline ends. The CDR3 length is 17 residues. CDR1 and CDR2 (germline): KGHSH, LQKENI. CDR3 DNA: TGTGCCAGCTCACCACGTTCAGTTGCAATTTGGCACTACGAGCAGTACTTC. Translation: CASSPRSVAIWHYEQYF.

V and J are TRBV12-5 and TRBJ2-5; 16 bases match TRBD2. V shed 4 bases and J 5 bases; nucleotides not matched to a gene: 13. Per the germline V gene, CDR1 is LGHNT and CDR2 is FRNRAP. The CDR3 is 19 residues long. CDR3 bases: TGTGCTAGTGGTTCCCCCAACGTGGGACTAGCGGGGGGGCTGGAGACCCAGTACTTC. This sequence encodes CASGSPNVGLAGGLETQYF.

The chain uses TRBV3-1 and TRBJ2-1, with 12 nucleotides matching TRBD2. The V segment lost 5 bases and the J segment 6 bases; nucleotides outside the gene matches: 8. Germline values: CDR1 LGHDT, CDR2 YNNKEL (reference sequence). This CDR3 contains 16 residues. The CDR3 DNA sequence: TGTGCCAGCAGCGTGCAGACTAGCGGGAGAGTCAATGAGCAGTTCTTC. Its translation: CASSVQTSGRVNEQFF.

This clonotype was observed a handful of times. The chain carries TRBV7-2 and TRBJ2-5; D may be TRBD1 or TRBD2 (6 bases each). V shed 2 bases and J shed 5 bases, with 15 bases lying between them. The CDR3 is 15 amino acids. Germline V gene lookup returns CDR1 SGHTA and CDR2 FQGNSA. CDR3 nucleotides: TGTGCCAGCAGCTTATCGCAGGGGCGGGGTGAGACCCAGTACTTC. Its translation is CASSLSQGRGETQYF.

This clonotype was observed at least ten times. The genes are TRBV9 and TRBJ2-7; a weak D match, TRBD1 (5 bases). Germline lookup yields CDR1 SGDLS and CDR2 YYNGEE. CDR3 size: 14 residues. Trimming shortened V by 1 base and J by 7 bases, and 15 bases separated the two germline ends. The CDR3 coding sequence is TGTGCCAGCAGCGTATACCCGCAGGGTGGGGAGCAGTACTTC. Its protein product is CASSVYPQGGEQYF.

This clonotype was observed many times. The chain links TRBV29-1 to TRBJ2-7; TRBD1 agrees at 12 bases. There are 14 residues in the CDR3. J gave up 6 bases and V 6 bases, and 9 bases lay outside the gene matches. Germline CDR1 SQVTM, CDR2 ANQGSEA. The CDR3 reads CSVTPGQGASEQYF. The CDR3 DNA sequence: TGCAGCGTGACACCGGGACAGGGGGCTTCCGAGCAGTACTTC.

This clonotype appeared a few times. The J gene is TRBJ2-5, the V gene TRBV7-2; 7 positions agree with TRBD1. CDR1 is SGHTA, CDR2 FQGNSA, per germline. The CDR3 runs to 15 residues. V lost 1 base to trimming and J lost 5 bases; unmatched junction nucleotides: 7. The CDR3 DNA is TGTGCCAGCAGCTTAGTGGGGACAGCCAAGGAGACCCAGTACTTC. This translates into CASSLVGTAKETQYF.

This clonotype has just a few counts. The chain couples TRBV5-1 to TRBJ2-1; 8 nucleotides match TRBD2. The CDR3 is 15 residues long. Trimming at V came to 3 bases and at J to 4 bases, leaving 6 bases not matched to a gene. Germline CDR1 SGHRS, CDR2 YFSETQ. This CDR3 reads CASSYSGGQYNEQFF. The CDR3 nucleotides read TGCGCCAGCAGCTATTCGGGGGGGCAGTACAATGAGCAGTTCTTC.

This clonotype came up many times. The DNA for the CDR3 is TGTGCCAGCAGCTTAGACCCCGGGGGCGGCTACACCTTC. The encoded protein is CASSLDPGGGYTF. The chain recombines TRBV11-2 with TRBJ1-2, with a tentative D call TRBD1 (6 bases). CDR3 size: 13 residues. Germline CDR1 is SGHAT and CDR2 is FQNNGV. V lost 0 bases to trimming and J lost 8 bases, with 10 bases between them. The full variable domain, its missing parts supplied by reference TRBV11-2 and TRBJ1-2, is EAGVAQSPRYKIIEKRQSVAFWCNPISGHATLYWYQQILGQGPKLLIQFQNNGVVDDSQLPKDRFSAERLKGVDSTLKIQPAKLEDSAVYLCASSLDPGGGYTFGSGTRLTVV.

This clonotype was seen a few times. The rearrangement links TRBV20-1 to TRBJ1-1, with D unresolved. V lost 3 bases, J lost 1 base, and 6 bases lay in between. Germline V gives CDR1 DFQATT, CDR2 SNEGSKA (reference sequence). This CDR3 spans 12 amino acids. DNA for the CDR3: TGCAGTGCTAGGGAACAGAACACTGAAGCTTTCTTT. Amino acids: CSAREQNTEAFF.

The V and J genes are TRBV13 and TRBJ2-2; TRBD2 aligns across 8 bases. Trimming took 2 bases from V and 3 from J; bases not matched to a gene: 11. The CDR3 totals 18 residues. Germline lookup yields CDR1 PRHDT and CDR2 FYEKMQ (reference sequence). The CDR3 sequence is CASSLTGHLGGDTGELFF. The CDR3 coding sequence is TGTGCCAGCAGCTTAACGGGACACCTCGGGGGGGACACCGGGGAGCTGTTTTTT.

The CDR3 spells CSARLQTGGSSNYGYTF. The CDR3, as DNA: TGCAGTGCTAGACTTCAGACAGGGGGTTCGTCTAACTATGGCTACACCTTC. The V call is TRBV20-1, the J call TRBJ1-2; TRBD1 matches 9 bases. This CDR3 region has 17 residues. Germline lookup yields CDR1 DFQATT and CDR2 SNEGSKA (reference sequence). The V and J ends lost 2 bases and 0 bases, in that order; junction bases with no gene match: 10.

The V gene is TRBV15, the J gene TRBJ2-2, with D unresolved. The germline CDR1 and CDR2 sequences are LNHNV and YYDKDF (reference sequence). The CDR3 extends over 15 amino acids. V was cut by 1 base and J by 8 bases, with 14 bases left in between. Here the CDR3 reads CATSRGGRLRGELFF. As DNA, the CDR3 is TGTGCCACCAGCAGAGGGGGAAGGTTAAGAGGGGAGCTGTTTTTT.